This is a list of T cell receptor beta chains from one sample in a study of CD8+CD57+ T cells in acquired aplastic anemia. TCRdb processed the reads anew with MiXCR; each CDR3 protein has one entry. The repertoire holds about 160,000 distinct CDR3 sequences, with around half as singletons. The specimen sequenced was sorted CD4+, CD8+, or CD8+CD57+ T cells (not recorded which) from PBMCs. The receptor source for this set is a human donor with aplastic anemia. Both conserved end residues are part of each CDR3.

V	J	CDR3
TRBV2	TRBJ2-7	CASSEGLPGVYEQYF
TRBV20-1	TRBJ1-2	CSARVSGVEHGYTF
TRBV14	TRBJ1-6	CASSQDFGDSPLHF
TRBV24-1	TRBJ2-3	CATSDSYRPDTQYF
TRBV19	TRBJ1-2	CASSGRGSSYGYTF
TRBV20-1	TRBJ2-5	CSARDAGGLRETQYF
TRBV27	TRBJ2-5	CASSLFRPTFGVEETQYF
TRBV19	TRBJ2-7	CASSTPGTSYEQYF
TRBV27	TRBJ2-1	CASSFLGDGNEQFF
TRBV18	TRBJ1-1	CASSPSLGTSNTEAFF
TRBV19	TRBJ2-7	CASSFLTSGQQYF
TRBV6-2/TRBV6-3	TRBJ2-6	CASSYSSRTGSGANVLTF
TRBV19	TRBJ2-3	CASSFRSSGSTDTQYF
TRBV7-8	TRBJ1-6	CASSSGRNSPLHF